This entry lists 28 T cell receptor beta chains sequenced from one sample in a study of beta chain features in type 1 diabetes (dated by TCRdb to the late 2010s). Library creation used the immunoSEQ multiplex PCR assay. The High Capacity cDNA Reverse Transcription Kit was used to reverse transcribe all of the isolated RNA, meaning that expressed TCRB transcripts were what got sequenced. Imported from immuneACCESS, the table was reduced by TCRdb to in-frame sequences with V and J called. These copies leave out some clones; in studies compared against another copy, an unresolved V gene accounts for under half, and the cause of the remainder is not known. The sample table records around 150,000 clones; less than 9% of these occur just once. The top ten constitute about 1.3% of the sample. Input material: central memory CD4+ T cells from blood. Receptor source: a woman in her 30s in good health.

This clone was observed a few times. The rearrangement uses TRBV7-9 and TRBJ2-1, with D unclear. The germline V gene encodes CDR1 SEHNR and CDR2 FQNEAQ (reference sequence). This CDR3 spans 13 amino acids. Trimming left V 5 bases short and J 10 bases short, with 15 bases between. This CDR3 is CASSQDWATEQFF. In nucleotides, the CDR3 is TGTGCCAGCAGCCAAGATTGGGCGACCGAGCAGTTCTTC.

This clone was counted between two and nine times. The CDR3 region is CASSLRWQGWYGYTF. CDR3 coding DNA: TGTGCCAGCAGTTTAAGGTGGCAGGGGTGGTATGGCTACACCTTC. This chain links TRBV28 with TRBJ1-2; D possibly corresponds to TRBD1 (6 bases). There are 15 residues in the CDR3. V was trimmed by 2 bases and J by 5 bases, leaving 15 bases between them. In germline, CDR1 is MDHEN, CDR2 SYDVKM.

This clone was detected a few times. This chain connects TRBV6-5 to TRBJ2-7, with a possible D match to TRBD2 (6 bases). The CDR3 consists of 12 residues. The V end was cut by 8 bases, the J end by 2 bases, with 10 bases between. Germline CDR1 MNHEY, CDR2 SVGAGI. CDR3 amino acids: CASGAGPYEQYF. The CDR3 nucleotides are TGTGCCAGCGGAGCGGGTCCCTACGAGCAGTACTTC.

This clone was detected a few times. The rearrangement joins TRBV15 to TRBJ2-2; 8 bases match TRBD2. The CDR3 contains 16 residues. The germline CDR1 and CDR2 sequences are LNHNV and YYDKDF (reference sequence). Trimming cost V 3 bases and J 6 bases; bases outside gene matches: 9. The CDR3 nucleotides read TGTGCCACCAGCAGGGGGGGGACTAGATGGGCCGGGGAGCTGTTTTTT. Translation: CATSRGGTRWAGELFF.

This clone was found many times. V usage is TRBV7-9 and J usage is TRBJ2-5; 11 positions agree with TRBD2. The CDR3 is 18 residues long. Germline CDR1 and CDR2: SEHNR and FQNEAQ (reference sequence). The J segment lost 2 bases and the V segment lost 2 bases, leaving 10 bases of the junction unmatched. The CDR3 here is CASSLSQSGLADQETQYF. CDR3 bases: TGTGCCAGCAGCTTAAGTCAGTCGGGACTAGCGGATCAAGAGACCCAGTACTTC.

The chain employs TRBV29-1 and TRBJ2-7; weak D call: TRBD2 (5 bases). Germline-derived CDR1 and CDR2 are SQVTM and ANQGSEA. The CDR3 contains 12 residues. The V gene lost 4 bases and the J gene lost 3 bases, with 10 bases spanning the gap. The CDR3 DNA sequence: TGCAGCGTTGTTAAGGGAGACTACGAGCAGTACTTC. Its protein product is CSVVKGDYEQYF.

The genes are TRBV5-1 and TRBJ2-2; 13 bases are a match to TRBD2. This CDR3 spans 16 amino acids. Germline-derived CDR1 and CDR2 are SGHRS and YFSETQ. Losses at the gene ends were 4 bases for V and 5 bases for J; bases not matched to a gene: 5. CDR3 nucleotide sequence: TGCGCCAGCAGCAGACTAGCGGGAGGCGGGACCGGGGAGCTGTTTTTT. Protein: CASSRLAGGGTGELFF.

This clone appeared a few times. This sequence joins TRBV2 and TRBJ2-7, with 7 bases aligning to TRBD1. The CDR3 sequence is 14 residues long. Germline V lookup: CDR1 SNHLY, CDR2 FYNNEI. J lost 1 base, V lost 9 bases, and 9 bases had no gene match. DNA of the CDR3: TGTGCCAGTAGAGGACAGGACTTTTCCTACGAGCAGTACTTC. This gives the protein CASRGQDFSYEQYF. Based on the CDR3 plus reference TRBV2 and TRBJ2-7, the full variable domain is EPEVTQTPSHQVTQMGQEVILRCVPISNHLYFYWYRQILGQKVEFLVSFYNNEISEKSEIFDDQFSVERPDGSNFTLKIRSTKLEDSAMYFCASRGQDFSYEQYFGPGTRLTVT.

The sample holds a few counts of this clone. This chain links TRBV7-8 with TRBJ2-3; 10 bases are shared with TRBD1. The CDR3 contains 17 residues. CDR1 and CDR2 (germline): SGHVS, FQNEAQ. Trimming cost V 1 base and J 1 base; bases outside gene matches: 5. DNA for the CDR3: TGTGCCAGCAGCTTAGTCGGGACAGGGGAGGGCACAGATACGCAGTATTTT. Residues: CASSLVGTGEGTDTQYF.

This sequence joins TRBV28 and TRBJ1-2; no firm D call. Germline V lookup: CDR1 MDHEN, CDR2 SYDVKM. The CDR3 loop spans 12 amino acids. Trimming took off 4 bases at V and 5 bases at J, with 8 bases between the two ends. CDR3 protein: CASSSTPYGYTF. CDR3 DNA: TGTGCCAGCAGTTCCACACCGTATGGCTACACCTTC.

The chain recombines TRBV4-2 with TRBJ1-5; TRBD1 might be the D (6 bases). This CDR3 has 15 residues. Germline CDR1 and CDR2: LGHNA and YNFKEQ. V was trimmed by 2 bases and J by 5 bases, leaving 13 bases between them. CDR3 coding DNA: TGTGCCAGCAGCCAACAGGACAGAAGGGATCAGCCCCAGCATTTT. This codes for CASSQQDRRDQPQHF.

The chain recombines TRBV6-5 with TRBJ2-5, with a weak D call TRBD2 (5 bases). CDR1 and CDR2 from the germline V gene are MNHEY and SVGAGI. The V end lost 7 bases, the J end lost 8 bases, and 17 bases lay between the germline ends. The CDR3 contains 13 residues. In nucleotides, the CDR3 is TGTGCCAGCACCCCATCGGGGTCGGGAACCCAGTACTTC. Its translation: CASTPSGSGTQYF.

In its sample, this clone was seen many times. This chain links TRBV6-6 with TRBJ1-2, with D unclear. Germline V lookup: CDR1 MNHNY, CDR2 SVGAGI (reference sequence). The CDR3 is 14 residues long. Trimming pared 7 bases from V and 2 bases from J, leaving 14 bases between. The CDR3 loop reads CASIRSEGNYGYTF. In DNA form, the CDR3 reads TGTGCCAGCATCCGATCGGAGGGCAACTATGGCTACACCTTC.

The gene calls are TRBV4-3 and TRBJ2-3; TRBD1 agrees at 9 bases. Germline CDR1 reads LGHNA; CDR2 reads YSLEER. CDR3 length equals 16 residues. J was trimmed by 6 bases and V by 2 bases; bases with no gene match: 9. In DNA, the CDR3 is TGCGCCAGCAGCCAACAGGGACAGGGAAGAATGGATACGCAGTATTTT. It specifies CASSQQGQGRMDTQYF.

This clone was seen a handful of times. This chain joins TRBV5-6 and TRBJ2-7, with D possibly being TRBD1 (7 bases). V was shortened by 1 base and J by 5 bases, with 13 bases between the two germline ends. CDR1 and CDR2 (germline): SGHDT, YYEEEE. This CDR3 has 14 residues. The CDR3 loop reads CASSLSGRGDEQYF. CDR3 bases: TGTGCCAGCAGCTTGAGTGGCAGGGGGGACGAGCAGTACTTC.

CDR3 DNA: TGCGCCAGCAGCCAAGTAGGGACTAGCGGCCCTGCAGAGACCCAGTACTTC. This gives the protein CASSQVGTSGPAETQYF. The genes are TRBV4-3 and TRBJ2-5; 11 positions match TRBD2. The CDR3 runs 17 residues. The V segment lost 1 base and the J segment 4 bases; nucleotides outside the gene matches: 8. The germline CDR1 and CDR2 sequences are LGHNA and YSLEER.

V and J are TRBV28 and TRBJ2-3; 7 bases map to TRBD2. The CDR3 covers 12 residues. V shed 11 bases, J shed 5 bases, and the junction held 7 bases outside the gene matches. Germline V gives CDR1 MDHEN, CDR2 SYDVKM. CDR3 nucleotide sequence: TGTGCCGCGGGAGAGCGGGGAGATACGCAGTATTTT. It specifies CAAGERGDTQYF.

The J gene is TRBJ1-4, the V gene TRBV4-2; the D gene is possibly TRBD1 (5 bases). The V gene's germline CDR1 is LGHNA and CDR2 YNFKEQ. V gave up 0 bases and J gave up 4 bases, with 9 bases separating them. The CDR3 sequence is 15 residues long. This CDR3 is CASSQDLQGNEKLFF. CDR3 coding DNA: TGTGCCAGCAGCCAAGATTTGCAGGGTAATGAAAAACTGTTTTTT.

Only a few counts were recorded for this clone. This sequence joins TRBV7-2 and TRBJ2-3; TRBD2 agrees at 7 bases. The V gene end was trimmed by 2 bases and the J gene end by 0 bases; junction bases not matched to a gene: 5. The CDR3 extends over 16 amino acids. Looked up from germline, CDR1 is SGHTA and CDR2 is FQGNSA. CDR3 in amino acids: CASSLTGGRSTDTQYF. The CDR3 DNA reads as TGTGCCAGCAGCTTAACAGGCGGGAGAAGCACAGATACGCAGTATTTT.

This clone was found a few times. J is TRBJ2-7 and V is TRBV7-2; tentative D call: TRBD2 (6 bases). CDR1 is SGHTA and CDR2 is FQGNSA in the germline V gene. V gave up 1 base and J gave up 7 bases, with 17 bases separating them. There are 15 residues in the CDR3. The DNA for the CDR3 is TGTGCCAGCAGCTTAGTCGACGGCCAGGCGGGGGAGCAGTACTTC. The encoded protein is CASSLVDGQAGEQYF.

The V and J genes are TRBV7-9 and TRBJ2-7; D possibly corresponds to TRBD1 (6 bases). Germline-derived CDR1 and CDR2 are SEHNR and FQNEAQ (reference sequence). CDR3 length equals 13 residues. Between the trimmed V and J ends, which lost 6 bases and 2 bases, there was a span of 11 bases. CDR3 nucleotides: TGTGCCAGCAGAACAACAGGGACCTACGAGCAGTACTTC. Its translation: CASRTTGTYEQYF.

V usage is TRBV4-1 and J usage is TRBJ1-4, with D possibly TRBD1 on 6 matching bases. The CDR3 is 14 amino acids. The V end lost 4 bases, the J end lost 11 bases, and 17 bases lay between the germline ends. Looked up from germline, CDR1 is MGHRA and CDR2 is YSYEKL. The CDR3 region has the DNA TGCGCCAGCAGCCCTGGACAGCCCGGCAGCAAACTGTTTTTT. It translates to CASSPGQPGSKLFF.

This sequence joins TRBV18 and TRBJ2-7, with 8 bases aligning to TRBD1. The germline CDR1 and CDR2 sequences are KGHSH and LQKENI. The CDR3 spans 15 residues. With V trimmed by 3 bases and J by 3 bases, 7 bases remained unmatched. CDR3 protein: CASSPRTGKDYEQYF. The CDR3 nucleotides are TGTGCCAGCTCACCCCGGACAGGGAAGGACTACGAGCAGTACTTC.

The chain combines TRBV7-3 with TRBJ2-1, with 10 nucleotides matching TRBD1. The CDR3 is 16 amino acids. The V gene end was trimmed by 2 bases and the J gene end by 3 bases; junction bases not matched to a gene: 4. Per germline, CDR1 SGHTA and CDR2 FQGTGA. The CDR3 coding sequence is TGTGCCAGCAGCTTAGTAAGGGACAGGGGCTACAATGAGCAGTTCTTC. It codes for CASSLVRDRGYNEQFF. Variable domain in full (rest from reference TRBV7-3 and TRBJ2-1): GAGVSQTPSNKVTEKGKYVELRCDPISGHTALYWYRQSLGQGPEFLIYFQGTGAADDSGLPNDRFFAVRPEGSVSTLKIQRTERGDSAVYLCASSLVRDRGYNEQFFGPGTRLTVL.

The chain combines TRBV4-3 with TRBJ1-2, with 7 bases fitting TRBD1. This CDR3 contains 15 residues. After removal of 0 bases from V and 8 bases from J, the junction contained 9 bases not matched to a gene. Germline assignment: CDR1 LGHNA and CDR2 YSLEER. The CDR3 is CASSQDKGARKGYTF. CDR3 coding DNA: TGCGCCAGCAGCCAAGATAAGGGGGCGCGTAAAGGCTACACCTTC.

CDR3 sequence (DNA): TGCAGTGCCTTGGGCGTGAGTACGCAGTATTTT. Protein sequence: CSALGVSTQYF. The rearrangement links TRBV20-1 to TRBJ2-3; D call uncertain. Germline V gene data show CDR1 as DFQATT and CDR2 as SNEGSKA (reference sequence). The CDR3 consists of 11 residues. V gave up 6 bases and J gave up 8 bases, with 12 bases separating them.

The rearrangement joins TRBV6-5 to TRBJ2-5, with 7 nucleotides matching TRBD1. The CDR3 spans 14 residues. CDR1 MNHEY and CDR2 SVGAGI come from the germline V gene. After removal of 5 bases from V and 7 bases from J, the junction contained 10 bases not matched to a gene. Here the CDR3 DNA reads TGTGCCAGCAGTCCCCGACAGGGTCGAGGGACCCAGTACTTC. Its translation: CASSPRQGRGTQYF.

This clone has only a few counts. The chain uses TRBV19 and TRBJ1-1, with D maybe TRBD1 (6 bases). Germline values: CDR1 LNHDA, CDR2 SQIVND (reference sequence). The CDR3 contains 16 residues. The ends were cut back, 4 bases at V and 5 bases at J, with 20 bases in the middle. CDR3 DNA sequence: TGTGCCAGTAGTAGGGGGCGGGCGGCCCCAGGGACTGAAGCTTTCTTT. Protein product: CASSRGRAAPGTEAFF. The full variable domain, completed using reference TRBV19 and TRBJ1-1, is DGGITQSPKYLFRKEGQNVTLSCEQNLNHDAMYWYRQDPGQGLRLIYYSQIVNDFQKGDIAEGYSVSREKKESFPLTVTSAQKNPTAFYLCASSRGRAAPGTEAFFGQGTRLTVV.